This T cell receptor (beta chain) was captured in a study of chemoradiotherapy in HPV16-positive cancers (dated by TCRdb to the early 2020s). For the study in its entirety: Candidate HPV-specific T-cell clones and common TCR motifs were defined by functional T-cell assays performed on cells from two HPV16-positive patients. The study asked whether T-cell immunity to the HPV oncoproteins E6 and E7 changes during chemoradiotherapy and whether this immunity affects survival. The candidate HPV-specific TCRs and motifs were then tracked in TCR repertoires from 86 patients with HPV-related cancers.

A word on this clone: Its binding antigen is unknown. Base qualities are not recorded, but no much larger clone differs from it by a single base.

To prepare the library, the immunoSEQ multiplex PCR assay was applied. Not all clones reach the TCRdb copy of this immuneACCESS table, which keeps in-frame sequences only. Checked studies attribute under half of the gap to unresolved V genes and leave the rest unexplained. The sample has 25,000 to 40,000 clones on record, about 87% of them singletons. The ten largest clonotypes hold 4.5% to 6% of the sample. On the study overall, not on this receptor specifically: The functional definition of HPV-specific T cells came from only a couple of HPV16-positive patients, and the survival association was reported for HPV16-positive patients. In HPV16-positive patients, expansion of HPV-responsive T cells during chemoradiotherapy was found to be associated with improved recurrence-free survival. Expansion of candidate HPV-specific clones and E7-related TCR motifs was observed in the tumor microenvironment during treatment, whereas no such expansion was observed for non-HPV-specific T cells.

Repertoires were sampled multiple times during chemoradiotherapy, which allowed clonal expansion in the tumor microenvironment to be followed. The CDR3 covers 15 residues, taking in both the cysteine and the phenylalanine. This entry keeps only the CDR3 DNA: 45 bases, framed from base 1. CDR1 and CDR2 are drawn from the germline V gene: MDHEN, SYDVKM. The junction carries 13 bases between V and J, which are trimmed by 2 bases and 6 bases respectively. This clonotype was obtained from a human donor with HPV-associated anogenital cancer. The chain links TRBV28 with TRBJ1-4; the D gene is possibly TRBD1, with 5 bases matching. The sample here was blood, taken from a patient who underwent chemoradiotherapy. The nucleotides are TGTGCCAGCAGTTTACAGGGATCCCTTCATGAAAAACTGTTTTTT. The encoded protein is CASSLQGSLHEKLFF.